This T cell receptor beta chain derives from a study of T-cell reconstitution after alpha-beta-depleted transplantation in children. Overall study findings and caveats: In patients about two months after transplant, alpha-beta T cells reportedly arose from several hundred expanded graft clones.

Unique molecular identifiers were used to barcode this TCRbeta library. TCRdb ran MiXCR on the PCR reads and lists one entry per CDR3 protein. The sample lists 330,000 or so distinct CDR3 sequences, around a tenth seen once, with approximately 7.6% in the top ten. A note on this clonotype: The antigen is undetermined.

The sequenced sample was PBMCs, obtained before TCRalphabeta/CD19-depleted stem cell transplant. This receptor was taken from a boy in the first two years of life with acute myeloid leukemia, due to receive a stem cell transplant.

The CDR3 DNA is TGTGCCAGCAGCCCCCAACAGGTCAAGCAGTACTTC. This codes for CASSPQQVKQYF. V is TRBV5-5 and J is TRBJ2-7; D possibly corresponds to TRBD1 (5 bases). CDR1 is SGHKS, CDR2 YYEKEE, per germline (reference sequence). This CDR3 has 12 amino acids. With 4 bases removed from V and 8 bases from J, the gap between germline ends came to 13 bases.